This T cell receptor (beta chain) emerged from a study of metastatic and nonmetastatic thyroid tumors. Study in general: Thyroid patients, malignant and benign, had repertoires compared across blood and tumor or nodule tissue.

This clone was recorded many times. Its specificity is not known. Every patient was untreated before thyroid surgery. Overall study findings and caveats: Benign nodules reportedly had significantly lower TCR beta diversity than malignant thyroid tumors in blood and tumor.

J gave up 2 bases and V 5 bases, and 13 bases lay outside the gene matches. This CDR3 has 18 residues. The V gene's germline CDR1 is MNHEY and CDR2 SVGAGI. In the original processing: CDR3 was compared across clinicopathological groups, and the resulting differences were used to build a distant-metastasis classifier for papillary thyroid cancer. From the PCR reads, TCRdb re-called clones with MiXCR. What appears here as the V and J calls and clone size reflects TCRdb's work, not the paper's. The data show fewer than 30,000 clones, roughly 15% seen once. The specimen sequenced was blood. This clonotype originated in a female donor with papillary thyroid cancer or a benign thyroid nodule (not recorded which). Some clones in this sample may be carry-over from other donors' samples. The rearrangement joins TRBV6-5 to TRBJ2-3, with TRBD2 matching over 10 bases. For the CDR3, the DNA is TGTGCCAGCAGTCCCCGGCCCCCTAGCGGGGGCCTCACAGATACGCAGTATTTT. Translation gives CASSPRPPSGGLTDTQYF.